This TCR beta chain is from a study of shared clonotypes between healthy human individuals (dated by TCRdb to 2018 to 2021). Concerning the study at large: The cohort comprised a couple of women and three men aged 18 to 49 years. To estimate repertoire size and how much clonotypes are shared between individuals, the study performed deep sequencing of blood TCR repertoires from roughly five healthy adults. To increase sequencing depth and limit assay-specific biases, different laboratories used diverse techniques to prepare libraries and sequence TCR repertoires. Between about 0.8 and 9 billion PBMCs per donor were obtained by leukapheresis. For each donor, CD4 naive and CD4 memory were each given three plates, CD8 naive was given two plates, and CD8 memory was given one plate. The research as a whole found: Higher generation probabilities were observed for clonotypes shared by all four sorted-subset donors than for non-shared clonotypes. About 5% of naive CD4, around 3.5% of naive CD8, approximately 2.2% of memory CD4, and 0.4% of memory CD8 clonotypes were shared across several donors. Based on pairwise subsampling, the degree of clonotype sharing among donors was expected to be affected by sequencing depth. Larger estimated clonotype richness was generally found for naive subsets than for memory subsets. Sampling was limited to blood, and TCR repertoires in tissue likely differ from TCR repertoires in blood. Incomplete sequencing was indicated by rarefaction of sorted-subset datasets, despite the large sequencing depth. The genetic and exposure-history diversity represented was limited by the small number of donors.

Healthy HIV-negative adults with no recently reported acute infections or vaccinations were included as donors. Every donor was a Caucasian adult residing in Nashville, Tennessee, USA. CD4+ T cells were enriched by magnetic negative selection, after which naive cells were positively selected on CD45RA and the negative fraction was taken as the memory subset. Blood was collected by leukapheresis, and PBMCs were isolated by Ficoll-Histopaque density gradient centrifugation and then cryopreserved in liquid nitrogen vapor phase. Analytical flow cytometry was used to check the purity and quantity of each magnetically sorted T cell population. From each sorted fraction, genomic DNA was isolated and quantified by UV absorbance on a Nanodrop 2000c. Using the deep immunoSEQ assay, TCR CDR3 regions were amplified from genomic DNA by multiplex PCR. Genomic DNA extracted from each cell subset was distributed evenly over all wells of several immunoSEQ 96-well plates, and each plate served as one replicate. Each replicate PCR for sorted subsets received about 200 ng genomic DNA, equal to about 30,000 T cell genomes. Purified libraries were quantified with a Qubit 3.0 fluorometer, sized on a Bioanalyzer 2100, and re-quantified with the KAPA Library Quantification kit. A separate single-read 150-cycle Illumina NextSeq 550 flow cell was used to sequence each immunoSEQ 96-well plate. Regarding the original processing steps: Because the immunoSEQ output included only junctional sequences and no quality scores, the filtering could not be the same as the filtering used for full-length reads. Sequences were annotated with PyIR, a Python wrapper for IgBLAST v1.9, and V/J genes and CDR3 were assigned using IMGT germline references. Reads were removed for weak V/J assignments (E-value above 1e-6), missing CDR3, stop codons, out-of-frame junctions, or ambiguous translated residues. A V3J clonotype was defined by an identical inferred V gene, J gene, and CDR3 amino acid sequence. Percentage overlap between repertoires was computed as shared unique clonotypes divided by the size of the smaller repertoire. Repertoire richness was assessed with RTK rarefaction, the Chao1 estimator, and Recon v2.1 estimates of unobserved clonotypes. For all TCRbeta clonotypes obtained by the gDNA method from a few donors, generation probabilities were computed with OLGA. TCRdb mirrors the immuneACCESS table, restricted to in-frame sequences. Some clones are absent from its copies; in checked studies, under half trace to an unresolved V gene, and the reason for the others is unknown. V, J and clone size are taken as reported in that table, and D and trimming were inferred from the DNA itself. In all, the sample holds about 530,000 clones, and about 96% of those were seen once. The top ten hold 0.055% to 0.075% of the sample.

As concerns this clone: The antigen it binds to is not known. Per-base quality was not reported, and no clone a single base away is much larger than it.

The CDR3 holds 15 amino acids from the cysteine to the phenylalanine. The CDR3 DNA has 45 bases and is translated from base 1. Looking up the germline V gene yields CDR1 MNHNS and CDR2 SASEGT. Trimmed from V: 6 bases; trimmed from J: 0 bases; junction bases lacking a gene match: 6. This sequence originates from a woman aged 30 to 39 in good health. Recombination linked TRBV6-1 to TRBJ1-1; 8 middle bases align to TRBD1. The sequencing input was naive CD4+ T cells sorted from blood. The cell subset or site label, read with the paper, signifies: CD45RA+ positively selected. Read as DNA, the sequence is TGTGCCAGCAGCACTACAGGGGGACTGAACACTGAAGCTTTCTTT. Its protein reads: CASSTTGGLNTEAFF.